This TCR beta chain is drawn from a study of T cell responses to AZD1222 COVID-19 vaccine. Regarding the study as a whole: It was only 6 or 7 AZD1222 recipients who were seropositive at baseline. An increase in Spike-specific TCR breadth and depth was observed after two AZD1222 doses.

Sequenced by immunoSEQ multiplex PCR; TCRdb stores in-frame clones only, minus some. The sample lists tens of thousands of clones, about 80% occurring once. As concerns this clone: Its target is unknown. This sample includes further DNA sequences coding for the same CDR3.

This specimen was peripheral blood, taken on day 0 of AZD1222 vaccination. This clonotype was obtained from an adult in good health.

CDR3 nucleotide sequence: TGTGCCAGTAGTATAGGGACAGGGACCTACGAGCAGTACTTC. This gives the protein CASSIGTGTYEQYF. The rearrangement uses TRBV19 and TRBJ2-7; TRBD1 aligns across 8 bases. The V and J ends lost 1 base and 2 bases, in that order; junction bases with no gene match: 1. From germline, CDR1 is LNHDA and CDR2 SQIVND (reference sequence). This CDR3 region has 14 residues.